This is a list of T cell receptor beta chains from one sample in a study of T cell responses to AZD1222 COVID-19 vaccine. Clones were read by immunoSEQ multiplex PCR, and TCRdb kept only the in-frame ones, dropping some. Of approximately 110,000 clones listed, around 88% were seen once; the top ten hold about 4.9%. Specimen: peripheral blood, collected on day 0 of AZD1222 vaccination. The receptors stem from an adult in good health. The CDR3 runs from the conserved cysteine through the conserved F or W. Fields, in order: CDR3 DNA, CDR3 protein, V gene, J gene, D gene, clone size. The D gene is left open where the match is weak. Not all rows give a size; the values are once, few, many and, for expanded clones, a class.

TGTGCCAGCAGCCGCCCGGACAAGCCATACGAGCAGTACTTC	CASSRPDKPYEQYF	TRBV11-2	TRBJ2-7	NA	NA
TGTGCCAGCAGCCAAGATGACGGGGGGCCCGGGGAGCTGTTTTTT	CASSQDDGGPGELFF	TRBV4-2	TRBJ2-2	NA	NA
TGTGCCAGCAGCCCGTCGGATAGCGCCACAGATACGCAGTATTTT	CASSPSDSATDTQYF	TRBV7-8	TRBJ2-3	NA	once
TGTGCCAGCAGCTTAAACCGTTTTCCGTCGGCCGGGGAGCTGTTTTTT	CASSLNRFPSAGELFF	TRBV11-2	TRBJ2-2	NA	NA
TGTGCCAGCAGCCCGGGACAGGGGTACGAAAAACTGTTTTTT	CASSPGQGYEKLFF	TRBV7-8	TRBJ1-4	TRBD1	NA
TGTGCCAGCGGACAGGAGACCACCGGGGAGCTGTTTTTT	CASGQETTGELFF	TRBV2	TRBJ2-2	TRBD1	many
TGTGCCAGCAGCCACGGGACGGTCTATAATTCACCCCTCCACTTT	CASSHGTVYNSPLHF	TRBV3-1/TRBV3-2	TRBJ1-6	NA	NA
TGTGCCAGCAGCCTCCCCACTCCGGGGTACGAGCAGTACTTC	CASSLPTPGYEQYF	TRBV7-2	TRBJ2-7	NA	NA
TGTGCCAGTCACCGGGAGGTTGAAGCTTTCTTT	CASHREVEAFF	TRBV19	TRBJ1-1	NA	NA
TGTGCCATCAGCGAGATCAACAGGGGTGGCACTGAAGCTTTCTTT	CAISEINRGGTEAFF	TRBV10-3	TRBJ1-1	TRBD1	NA
TGTGCCAGCAGGAGAGGTACTAATGAAAAACTGTTTTTT	CASRRGTNEKLFF	TRBV28	TRBJ1-4	NA	NA
TGTGCCAGCAGCTACGACAGTCTCAAGGGGCGCTATGGCTACACCTTC	CASSYDSLKGRYGYTF	TRBV5-6	TRBJ1-2	NA	few
TGTGCCAGCAGTTACACTCCCCTGGGCACTGAAGCTTTCTTT	CASSYTPLGTEAFF	TRBV6-5	TRBJ1-1	NA	NA
TGTGCCAGCAGCAAAAGGGGGACAGGGAACTCCTACGAGCAGTACTTC	CASSKRGTGNSYEQYF	TRBV21-1	TRBJ2-7	NA	NA
TGTGCCACCAGAACCGCCCCGGACAGGGGCTGTGGCTACACCTTC	CATRTAPDRGCGYTF	TRBV24-1	TRBJ1-2	TRBD1	once
TGTGCCAGCTCACCACCGGCCGGACCGTATGGCTACACCTTC	CASSPPAGPYGYTF	TRBV18	TRBJ1-2	NA	NA
TGTGCCAGCATGGCTGACACTAGCAATCAGCCCCAGCATTTT	CASMADTSNQPQHF	TRBV28	TRBJ1-5	NA	NA
TGTGCCAGCAGCGCGCTAGCGGGCTCAAGCTCCTACAATGAGCAGTTCTTC	CASSALAGSSSYNEQFF	TRBV11-3	TRBJ2-1	TRBD2	NA
TGTGCCAGCAGCAAGATGGGACGGAAATGCAATCAGCCCCAGCATTTT	CASSKMGRKCNQPQHF	TRBV21-1	TRBJ1-5	NA	NA
TGTGCCATCAGTGAGCGGTCAGGCGGCTCCTACGAGCAGTACTTC	CAISERSGGSYEQYF	TRBV10-3	TRBJ2-7	NA	NA
TGCGCCAGCAGCTTGGGAAGGGGGAGATTAAGGACTAGCGGAAGAGACGCGACAGATACGCAGTATTTT	CASSLGRGRLRTSGRDATDTQYF	TRBV5-1	TRBJ2-3	TRBD2	NA
TGTGCCAGTAGCCAGGGACGGGGCTACACCTTC	CASSQGRGYTF	TRBV19	TRBJ1-2	NA	once
TGTGCCAGCAGCTCCAATGCGGGACAGGGGGCGGTTGGCTACACCTTC	CASSSNAGQGAVGYTF	TRBV5-4	TRBJ1-2	TRBD1	NA
TGTGCCAGCAGTTTCGGGACCGATAGTAGGCGGGAGCTGTTTTTT	CASSFGTDSRRELFF	TRBV6-5	TRBJ2-2	NA	once
TGTGCCAGCAGCTCTCGGGGGTTGCAGCAGTTCTTC	CASSSRGLQQFF	TRBV5-6	TRBJ2-1	NA	NA
TGTGCTAGTGGTATCCAGGGGAATGGCTACGAGCAGTACTTC	CASGIQGNGYEQYF	TRBV12-5	TRBJ2-7	NA	NA
TGTGCCACCAGGCTGAGCGGGGGGCAGGACACCGGGGAGCTGTTTTTT	CATRLSGGQDTGELFF	TRBV24-1	TRBJ2-2	TRBD2	NA
TGTGCCAGCAGTGAAGCGCTCCGCAGGGGGCCTGGAAACACCATATATTTT	CASSEALRRGPGNTIYF	TRBV2	TRBJ1-3	TRBD1	NA
TGTGCCAGCAGTTACCCTATCGCTAGCAGGGAGACCCAGTACTTC	CASSYPIASRETQYF	TRBV6-2/TRBV6-3	TRBJ2-5	NA	NA
TGTGCCAGCGCGGATCGGGGGCGCGCGAACTATGGCTACACCTTC	CASADRGRANYGYTF	TRBV28	TRBJ1-2	NA	NA
TGCGCCAGCAGCCAATTCCGCTCCTACGAGCAGTACTTC	CASSQFRSYEQYF	TRBV4-3	TRBJ2-7	NA	NA
TGTGCCAGCAGCTTAGCGCTCGGACAGGGGCCAACTAATGAAAAACTGTTTTTT	CASSLALGQGPTNEKLFF	TRBV7-8	TRBJ1-4	TRBD1	once
TGTGCCATCGCAGGGGGCACTGAAGCTTTCTTT	CAIAGGTEAFF	TRBV10-3	TRBJ1-1	TRBD1	NA
TGTGCCAGCAGGGCTATGGGAAGCACCGGGGAGCTGTTTTTT	CASRAMGSTGELFF	TRBV6-6	TRBJ2-2	NA	NA
TGTGCCAGCAGCTTCGGACAGACGCAGTATTTT	CASSFGQTQYF	TRBV7-2	TRBJ2-3	NA	NA
TGTGCCAGCAGCTTAGCGCAGGGGGTAGGTAATTCACCCCTCCACTTT	CASSLAQGVGNSPLHF	TRBV7-2	TRBJ1-6	TRBD1	NA
TGCGCCAGCAGCGGGGCTAGCACAGATACGCAGTATTTT	CASSGASTDTQYF	TRBV5-1	TRBJ2-3	NA	NA
TGTGCCAGCAGTTTCTCAGGGACAGATACGCAGTATTTT	CASSFSGTDTQYF	TRBV12-3/TRBV12-4	TRBJ2-3	NA	NA
TGTGCCAGCAGCTTAGCAGAGACCCAGTACTTC	CASSLAETQYF	TRBV11-2	TRBJ2-5	NA	NA
TGTGCCAGCTCACAGGGGATTGACTACGAGCAGTACTTC	CASSQGIDYEQYF	TRBV18	TRBJ2-7	NA	once
TGTGCCAGCAGTCGAACAGGGGGCGTAAAACTGTTTTTT	CASSRTGGVKLFF	TRBV6-5	TRBJ1-4	TRBD1	NA
TGCGCCAGCTTTGAAACGTCAAGCTACGAGCAGTACTTC	CASFETSSYEQYF	TRBV5-1	TRBJ2-7	NA	NA
TGTGCCAGCCACACTGAATCTGGGGTACCAAATTCACCCCTCCACTTT	CASHTESGVPNSPLHF	TRBV7-2	TRBJ1-6	NA	NA
TGTGCCAGCAGACAAGACACGGTGGCTGAAAAACTGTTTTTT	CASRQDTVAEKLFF	TRBV11-2	TRBJ1-4	NA	NA
TGTGCCTGGAGTCCCGGACGGGAGCGGTATCAGCCCCAGCATTTT	CAWSPGRERYQPQHF	TRBV30	TRBJ1-5	NA	NA
TGTGCCAGCAGTTACGGGATGGATACGCAGTATTTT	CASSYGMDTQYF	TRBV6-5	TRBJ2-3	NA	NA
TGCGCCAGCAGCAAGTATGGAGCGGGGGAAGAGACCCAGTACTTC	CASSKYGAGEETQYF	TRBV4-3	TRBJ2-5	TRBD2	NA
TGCGCCAGCAGCTTGGAACAGAGCACAGATACGCAGTATTTT	CASSLEQSTDTQYF	TRBV5-1	TRBJ2-3	NA	NA
TGTGCCAGTCGGGGACAGGGAACAGTTCAGCCCCAGCATTTT	CASRGQGTVQPQHF	TRBV19	TRBJ1-5	TRBD1	NA
TGTGCCAGCAGCCCGGGACAGGGGTATGGCTACACCTTC	CASSPGQGYGYTF	TRBV11-2	TRBJ1-2	TRBD1	NA
TGTGCCAGCAGCCGATTCTACGAGCAGTACTTC	CASSRFYEQYF	TRBV14	TRBJ2-7	NA	once
TGTGCCAGCAGCCCCGTTCGGGCAGGGACCACAGATACGCAGTATTTT	CASSPVRAGTTDTQYF	TRBV7-2	TRBJ2-3	NA	NA
TGTGCCAGCAGCCAGGGGTGGACAGATACGCAGTATTTT	CASSQGWTDTQYF	TRBV3-1/TRBV3-2	TRBJ2-3	NA	NA